These 10 T cell receptor beta chains originate from one sample sequenced in a study of T cell responses to AZD1222 COVID-19 vaccine. Libraries were prepared by immunoSEQ multiplex PCR; TCRdb keeps only in-frame clonotypes and omits some of them. The data contain some 96,000 clones, around 87% of them singletons. The sequences come from peripheral blood, collected on day 0 of AZD1222 vaccination. The receptor set was obtained from an adult in good health.

The chain is built from TRBV6-5 and TRBJ2-3; 10 bases fit TRBD2. The germline gives CDR1 MNHEY, CDR2 SVGAGI. The CDR3 is 16 residues long. With 4 bases clipped from V and 2 bases from J, the junction kept 6 bases outside the gene matches. The CDR3 reads CASSLPSGRITDTQYF. The CDR3 nucleotides read TGTGCCAGCAGTTTACCTAGCGGGAGAATCACAGATACGCAGTATTTT.

The chain carries TRBV24-1 and TRBJ2-3; D is undetermined. Trimming stripped 6 bases from V and 2 bases from J, with 8 bases between. The CDR3 contains 13 residues. CDR1 and CDR2 from the germline V gene are KGHDR and SFDVKD. The CDR3 sequence is CATSSRNTDTQYF. CDR3 sequence (DNA): TGTGCCACCAGTTCCAGGAACACAGATACGCAGTATTTT.

The genes are TRBV6-5 and TRBJ2-1, with TRBD1 matching over 8 bases. The V segment lost 2 bases and the J segment 9 bases; nucleotides outside the gene matches: 9. Germline CDR1 reads MNHEY; CDR2 reads SVGAGI. The CDR3 loop spans 15 amino acids. The CDR3, as DNA: TGTGCCAGCAGTTACATCCGGGACAGGATCGCTGAGCAGTTCTTC. Its protein is CASSYIRDRIAEQFF.

The chain links TRBV9 to TRBJ1-2; 8 positions agree with TRBD1. The CDR3 consists of 15 residues. V was clipped by 4 bases and J by 0 bases; unmatched bases: 5. Per the germline V gene, CDR1 is SGDLS and CDR2 is YYNGEE. The CDR3 loop reads CASSLYRGANYGYTF. The CDR3 DNA reads TGTGCCAGCAGCTTATACAGGGGGGCTAACTATGGCTACACCTTC. Together with reference TRBV9 and TRBJ1-2, the CDR3 gives the full variable domain: DSGVTQTPKHLITATGQRVTLRCSPRSGDLSVYWYQQSLDQGLQFLIQYYNGEERAKGNILERFSAQQFPDLHSELNLSSLELGDSALYFCASSLYRGANYGYTFGSGTRLTVV.

The V call is TRBV2, the J call TRBJ2-7, with 12 bases fitting TRBD2. CDR1 is SNHLY and CDR2 is FYNNEI in the germline V gene. After removal of 7 bases from V and 4 bases from J, the junction contained 5 bases not matched to a gene. This CDR3 comprises 14 residues. CDR3 residues: CASKTGTSGYEQYF. The CDR3 nucleotides read TGTGCCAGCAAGACCGGGACTAGCGGGTACGAGCAGTACTTC.

The rearrangement links TRBV9 to TRBJ1-1, with no clear D. The V end lost 0 bases, the J end lost 0 bases, and 12 bases lay between the germline ends. The CDR3 is 16 amino acids. In germline, CDR1 is SGDLS, CDR2 YYNGEE. The CDR3, as DNA: TGTGCCAGCAGCGTAGTTGGAAGGGCGTTGAACACTGAAGCTTTCTTT. This encodes CASSVVGRALNTEAFF.

This clone was detected a few times. This chain's CDR3 is CASSDSDTGELFF. In nucleotides, the CDR3 is TGTGCCAGCAGTGACTCAGACACCGGGGAGCTGTTTTTT. The V and J genes are TRBV6-4 and TRBJ2-2; D gene unclear. CDR1 is MRHNA and CDR2 is SNTAGT in the germline V gene. The ends were cut back, 0 bases at V and 3 bases at J, with 2 bases in the middle. The CDR3 extends over 13 amino acids.

The chain combines TRBV4-1 with TRBJ2-7; TRBD1 might be the D (5 bases). The germline V and J ends were trimmed by 3 bases and 2 bases, with 20 bases remaining between them. The CDR3 runs 17 residues. The germline V gene encodes CDR1 MGHRA and CDR2 YSYEKL. The CDR3 here is CASSQDGGAFRPYEQYF. As DNA, the CDR3 is TGCGCCAGCAGCCAGGACGGTGGGGCGTTCCGTCCCTACGAGCAGTACTTC.

The chain is built from TRBV7-6 and TRBJ2-1; 10 bases agree with TRBD1. After removal of 5 bases from V and 9 bases from J, the junction contained 7 bases not matched to a gene. Germline loops: CDR1 SGHVS, CDR2 FNYEAQ. The CDR3 runs 14 residues. In DNA, the CDR3 is TGTGCCAGCAGCGCAAAGACAGGGGGCGGTGAGCAGTTCTTC. Translated: CASSAKTGGGEQFF.

The gene calls are TRBV3-1 (or the pseudogene TRBV3-2) and TRBJ1-2, with D possibly TRBD1 on 5 matching bases. V lost 2 bases and J 8 bases, leaving 12 bases between the germline ends. Germline lookup yields CDR1 LGHDT and CDR2 YNNKEL (reference sequence). This CDR3 region has 13 residues. Here the CDR3 DNA reads TGTGCCAGCAGCCAACCGCTGGGGGGAGGCTACACCTTC. It yields the protein CASSQPLGGGYTF.